The 32 T cell receptor beta chains in this list originate from one sample, sequenced in a study of shared clonotypes between healthy human individuals. Measured with immunoSEQ multiplex PCR; TCRdb has only the in-frame clones, and not every one. This table holds approximately 2,200,000 clones, about 93% found once. As defined, naive CD8 cells were CD45RO-negative and positively selected for CCR7, with terminally differentiated effector memory CD45RA+ cells excluded. Sequencing was done on a sample of naive CD8+ T cells from PBMCs. The receptors were sampled from a man aged 18-30 years in good health. Some clones in this sample may be carry-over from other donors' samples.

Regarding this clone: The same CDR3 can be traced to other DNA sequences in this sample. V and J are TRBV27 and TRBJ2-7; D remains unclear. CDR3 length: 13 residues. The V gene's germline CDR1 is MNHEY and CDR2 SMNVEV (reference sequence). The CDR3 protein is CASGLGGSYEQYF. CDR3 nucleotides: TGTGCGTCGGGCCTAGGCGGCTCCTACGAGCAGTACTTC.

This clone appeared a single time. The chain links TRBV6-1 to TRBJ1-5; unclear D gene. In germline, CDR1 is MNHNS, CDR2 SASEGT. V gave up 5 bases and J gave up 4 bases, with 12 bases separating them. This CDR3 comprises 14 residues. CDR3 loop: CASSNAGRNQPQHF. CDR3 bases: TGTGCCAGCAGTAACGCAGGTCGGAATCAGCCCCAGCATTTT.

The chain is built from TRBV29-1 and TRBJ2-7; TRBD1 might be the D (6 bases). V was trimmed by 0 bases and J by 4 bases, leaving 19 bases between them. Germline V gives CDR1 SQVTM, CDR2 ANQGSEA. The CDR3 is 16 residues long. As DNA, the CDR3 is TGCAGCGTTGAAGAATGGGGAAACGACAGGAGGTACGAGCAGTACTTC. Translation: CSVEEWGNDRRYEQYF.

This clone was seen just once. J is TRBJ2-3 and V is TRBV6-1; 7 positions match TRBD2. J gave up 2 bases and V 4 bases, and 9 bases lay outside the gene matches. The V gene's germline CDR1 is MNHNS and CDR2 SASEGT. The CDR3 runs to 16 residues. CDR3 sequence: CASSVFLAETTDTQYF. The CDR3 DNA reads as TGTGCCAGCAGTGTGTTTCTAGCGGAAACCACAGATACGCAGTATTTT.

The genes are TRBV7-9 and TRBJ2-7, with 8 bases fitting TRBD2. The V gene's germline CDR1 is SEHNR and CDR2 FQNEAQ (reference sequence). CDR3 length equals 17 residues. The J segment lost 3 bases and the V segment lost 4 bases, leaving 14 bases of the junction unmatched. CDR3 nucleotides: TGTGCCAGCAGCTCGCAGGGAGCGGGGGCGCAGAGCTACGAGCAGTACTTC. This codes for CASSSQGAGAQSYEQYF.

The genes are TRBV11-2 and TRBJ2-1; TRBD2 agrees at 11 bases. V shed 5 bases and J 3 bases; nucleotides not matched to a gene: 9. CDR3 length: 17 residues. Germline CDR1 and CDR2: SGHAT and FQNNGV. The CDR3 sequence is CASSTTTSGVFYNEQFF. DNA for the CDR3: TGTGCCAGCAGCACAACGACTAGCGGGGTATTCTACAATGAGCAGTTCTTC.

V usage is TRBV11-2 and J usage is TRBJ2-5; D unresolved. V lost 1 base, J lost 4 bases, and 16 bases lay in between. Looked up from germline, CDR1 is SGHAT and CDR2 is FQNNGV. The CDR3 is made up of 16 amino acids. In nucleotides, the CDR3 is TGTGCCAGCAGCTTAGGTTTAAGGGATATGGGAGAGACCCAGTACTTC. Protein sequence: CASSLGLRDMGETQYF. The full variable domain, rest sourced from reference TRBV11-2 and TRBJ2-5, is EAGVAQSPRYKIIEKRQSVAFWCNPISGHATLYWYQQILGQGPKLLIQFQNNGVVDDSQLPKDRFSAERLKGVDSTLKIQPAKLEDSAVYLCASSLGLRDMGETQYFGPGTRLLVL.

V is TRBV5-4 and J is TRBJ1-1, with 11 bases aligning to TRBD1. V lost 3 bases to trimming and J lost 3 bases; unmatched junction nucleotides: 13. Germline CDR1 is SGHNT and CDR2 is YYREEE (reference sequence). CDR3 length: 18 residues. For the CDR3, the DNA is TGTGCCAGCAGCTATACACTCCTGAGGACAGGGGGCTACACTGAAGCTTTCTTT. As protein: CASSYTLLRTGGYTEAFF.

The genes are TRBV30 and TRBJ2-1; the D is unclear. Germline V gene lookup returns CDR1 GTSNPN and CDR2 SVGIG (reference sequence). CDR3 length equals 15 residues. V was trimmed by 2 bases and J by 4 bases, leaving 15 bases between them. The CDR3 reads CAWSPDPPSYNEQFF. CDR3 in DNA: TGTGCCTGGAGTCCGGACCCCCCCAGTTACAATGAGCAGTTCTTC.

The V and J genes are TRBV4-2 and TRBJ2-1; 9 bases are shared with TRBD1. The CDR3 is 15 residues long. J gave up 8 bases and V 0 bases, and 5 bases lay outside the gene matches. Germline values: CDR1 LGHNA, CDR2 YNFKEQ. CDR3 in amino acids: CASSQDWDRVDEQFF. The CDR3 nucleotides are TGTGCCAGCAGCCAAGACTGGGACAGGGTCGATGAGCAGTTCTTC.

The chain has TRBV28 and TRBJ2-2; D might be TRBD1 or TRBD2, each matching 5 bases. Trimming cost V 6 bases and J 3 bases, with 14 bases left between them. The CDR3 consists of 15 residues. CDR1 is MDHEN and CDR2 is SYDVKM in the germline V gene. CDR3 sequence reads: CASSPGPKDTGELFF. As DNA, the CDR3 is TGTGCCAGCAGCCCGGGACCCAAGGACACCGGGGAGCTGTTTTTT. Full variable domain (outside the CDR3, taken from reference TRBV28 and TRBJ2-2): DVKVTQSSRYLVKRTGEKVFLECVQDMDHENMFWYRQDPGLGLRLIYFSYDVKMKEKGDIPEGYSVSREKKERFSLILESASTNQTSMYLCASSPGPKDTGELFFGEGSRLTVL.

The chain couples TRBV28 to TRBJ2-7, with no clear D. CDR1 MDHEN and CDR2 SYDVKM come from the germline V gene. The CDR3 spans 13 residues. With 2 bases removed from V and 2 bases from J, the gap between germline ends came to 7 bases. For the CDR3, the DNA is TGTGCCAGCAGTTTAGCCGAGGCCTACGAGCAGTACTTC. It codes for CASSLAEAYEQYF. The complete variable domain, with remaining parts taken from reference TRBV28 and TRBJ2-7, reads DVKVTQSSRYLVKRTGEKVFLECVQDMDHENMFWYRQDPGLGLRLIYFSYDVKMKEKGDIPEGYSVSREKKERFSLILESASTNQTSMYLCASSLAEAYEQYFGPGTRLTVT.

This rearrangement joins TRBV28 to TRBJ2-5; weak D call: TRBD2 (5 bases). CDR1 is MDHEN, CDR2 SYDVKM, per germline. The CDR3 spans 16 residues. The V gene lost 5 bases and the J gene lost 4 bases, with 20 bases spanning the gap. The CDR3 sequence is CASSPLWPDEGETQYF. The CDR3 DNA reads TGTGCCAGCAGTCCGCTTTGGCCGGACGAGGGAGAGACCCAGTACTTC.

The genes are TRBV7-9 and TRBJ2-3; TRBD1 agrees at 7 bases. V was pared by 5 bases and J by 5 bases, with 1 base of the junction left unmatched. Germline V gene lookup returns CDR1 SEHNR and CDR2 FQNEAQ (reference sequence). The CDR3 runs 12 residues. CDR3 bases: TGTGCCAGCAGCCAGGGGGTAGATACGCAGTATTTT. Its protein is CASSQGVDTQYF.

This clone was found a few times. V is TRBV10-1 and J is TRBJ2-1; possible D gene TRBD2, 5 bases. This CDR3 is built from 11 residues. Germline CDR1 reads WNHNN; CDR2 reads SYGVQD (reference sequence). Trimming removed 4 bases from V and 9 bases from J, with 7 bases in between. CDR3 coding DNA: TGCGCCAGCAGTGGAGGGAGTGAGCAGTTCTTC. Its protein is CASSGGSEQFF.

The chain is built from TRBV19 and TRBJ2-4; TRBD2 agrees at 9 bases. Germline V gene lookup returns CDR1 LNHDA and CDR2 SQIVND (reference sequence). The CDR3 extends over 14 amino acids. V was pared by 7 bases and J by 6 bases, with 7 bases of the junction left unmatched. This CDR3 is CASTVGLAPNIQYF. CDR3 nucleotides: TGTGCCAGTACGGTAGGACTAGCGCCAAACATTCAGTACTTC.

V and J are TRBV28 and TRBJ2-2; D is unclear. The V gene's germline CDR1 is MDHEN and CDR2 SYDVKM. The CDR3 extends over 13 amino acids. Trimming removed 3 bases from V and 5 bases from J, with 7 bases in between. CDR3 sequence reads: CASSFIGTGELFF. The CDR3 DNA sequence: TGTGCCAGCAGTTTCATCGGGACCGGGGAGCTGTTTTTT.

Note on this clone: The sample holds other DNA sequences that translate to the same CDR3. The chain has TRBV28 and TRBJ2-3; 8 positions agree with TRBD1. The CDR3 covers 15 residues. The V segment lost 5 bases and the J segment 5 bases; nucleotides outside the gene matches: 9. The germline gives CDR1 MDHEN, CDR2 SYDVKM. The chain's CDR3 is CASSPGQGAGDTQYF. The CDR3, as DNA: TGTGCCAGCAGTCCCGGACAGGGAGCGGGAGATACGCAGTATTTT.

This rearrangement joins TRBV7-9 to TRBJ2-5; 14 nucleotides agree with TRBD2. CDR3 length: 16 amino acids. Germline V gene sequence: CDR1 SEHNR, CDR2 FQNEAQ (reference sequence). V shed 4 bases and J 5 bases; nucleotides not matched to a gene: 6. The CDR3: CASSSRTSGRRETQYF. The CDR3 DNA follows: TGTGCCAGCAGCTCCCGGACTAGCGGGAGGAGGGAGACCCAGTACTTC. Using reference TRBV7-9 and TRBJ2-5 for the parts outside the CDR3, the full variable domain is DTGVSQNPRHKITKRGQNVTFRCDPISEHNRLYWYRQTLGQGPEFLTYFQNEAQLEKSRLLSDRFSAERPKGSFSTLEIQRTEQGDSAMYLCASSSRTSGRRETQYFGPGTRLLVL.

The table lists this clone with a few counts. The rearrangement joins TRBV7-9 to TRBJ1-2; D is uncertain. V was clipped by 1 base and J by 6 bases, with 15 bases between them. Germline assignment: CDR1 SEHNR and CDR2 FQNEAQ (reference sequence). The CDR3 totals 15 residues. This CDR3 reads CASSLGGQLVHGYTF. CDR3 sequence (DNA): TGTGCCAGCAGCTTAGGAGGGCAGTTGGTGCATGGCTACACCTTC.

About this clone itself: The same CDR3 can be traced to other DNA sequences in this sample. The chain uses TRBV2 and TRBJ2-7; perhaps TRBD2 as D (6 bases). The CDR3 length is 13 residues. The V gene's germline CDR1 is SNHLY and CDR2 FYNNEI. V was pared by 3 bases and J by 2 bases, with 8 bases between. DNA for the CDR3: TGTGCCAGCAGTGACGGGGGAGCCTACGAGCAGTACTTC. Amino acid sequence: CASSDGGAYEQYF.

This chain connects TRBV27 to TRBJ2-2; 8 nucleotides agree with TRBD1. J gave up 5 bases and V 8 bases, and 7 bases lay outside the gene matches. The CDR3 has 14 amino acids. Germline V gives CDR1 MNHEY, CDR2 SMNVEV (reference sequence). This chain's CDR3 is CASSRTGLTGELFF. The CDR3 bases are TGTGCCAGCTCCAGGACAGGGCTAACCGGGGAGCTGTTTTTT.

This clone was detected a few times. This CDR3 is also generated by other DNA sequences in the sample. The genes are TRBV29-1 and TRBJ1-2, with D perhaps matching TRBD1 (5 bases). The CDR3 contains 11 residues. CDR1 and CDR2 (germline): SQVTM, ANQGSEA. Trimming pared 2 bases from V and 7 bases from J, leaving 8 bases between. CDR3 sequence reads: CSVEQGAGYTF. DNA for the CDR3: TGCAGCGTTGAACAGGGTGCTGGCTACACCTTC. Together with reference TRBV29-1 and TRBJ1-2, the CDR3 gives the full variable domain: SAVISQKPSRDICQRGTSLTIQCQVDSQVTMMFWYRQQPGQSLTLIATANQGSEATYESGFVIDKFPISRPNLTFSTLTVSNMSPEDSSIYLCSVEQGAGYTFGSGTRLTVV.

This rearrangement joins TRBV27 to TRBJ1-2; a weak D match, TRBD1 (5 bases). With 2 bases removed from V and 4 bases from J, the gap between germline ends came to 14 bases. CDR1 is MNHEY, CDR2 SMNVEV, per germline (reference sequence). This CDR3 is 15 amino acids long. Written as DNA, the CDR3 is TGTGCCAGCAGTTTAATGGCTGGGGCGGTCTATGGCTACACCTTC. Translation gives CASSLMAGAVYGYTF.

This chain joins TRBV28 and TRBJ2-3, with 11 positions matching TRBD2. The CDR3 is 15 residues long. After removal of 6 bases from V and 5 bases from J, the junction contained 7 bases not matched to a gene. Germline V gene data show CDR1 as MDHEN and CDR2 as SYDVKM. The CDR3 bases are TGTGCCAGCAGGAAACTAGCGGGAGTCGAAGATACGCAGTATTTT. It encodes CASRKLAGVEDTQYF. Full variable domain (remainder filled in from reference TRBV28 and TRBJ2-3): DVKVTQSSRYLVKRTGEKVFLECVQDMDHENMFWYRQDPGLGLRLIYFSYDVKMKEKGDIPEGYSVSREKKERFSLILESASTNQTSMYLCASRKLAGVEDTQYFGPGTRLTVL.

This chain links TRBV7-3 with TRBJ2-1; 9 bases line up with TRBD2. The CDR3 totals 14 residues. Trimming removed 3 bases from V and 6 bases from J; junction bases left unmatched: 3. Per germline, CDR1 SGHTA and CDR2 FQGTGA. CDR3 bases: TGTGCCAGCAGCTTTGCGGGAGGGCGCAATGAGCAGTTCTTC. Its protein is CASSFAGGRNEQFF.

The V call is TRBV6-1, the J call TRBJ2-7; the D gene could be TRBD1 or TRBD2 (6 bases each). V gave up 2 bases and J gave up 6 bases, with 17 bases separating them. Germline CDR1 and CDR2: MNHNS and SASEGT. The CDR3 covers 15 residues. CDR3 coding DNA: TGTGCCAGCAGTGAAATAGCACATGGAGGGGGCGAGCAGTACTTC. It codes for CASSEIAHGGGEQYF.

The chain links TRBV5-4 to TRBJ1-2; the D gene is possibly TRBD1 (6 bases). The CDR3 spans 14 residues. Trimming removed 0 bases at V and 10 bases at J, with 16 bases between. The germline V gene encodes CDR1 SGHNT and CDR2 YYREEE (reference sequence). Written as DNA, the CDR3 is TGTGCCAGCAGCTTGGGTGCAGGGGCGCATGACTACACCTTC. Translated, it gives CASSLGAGAHDYTF.

The chain carries TRBV7-8 and TRBJ2-3; TRBD2 is a possible D gene (5 bases). CDR1 and CDR2 (germline): SGHVS, FQNEAQ. V dropped 1 base and J dropped 4 bases, with 15 bases sitting between them. This CDR3 has 16 residues. The CDR3 spells CASSLVSAGGPDTQYF. DNA of the CDR3: TGTGCCAGCAGCTTAGTCAGCGCCGGAGGTCCAGATACGCAGTATTTT.

This chain links TRBV27 with TRBJ2-3; the match to TRBD2 covers 9 bases. The ends lost 8 bases at V and 6 bases at J; junction bases unmatched: 9. The CDR3 spans 14 residues. Germline V lookup: CDR1 MNHEY, CDR2 SMNVEV (reference sequence). The CDR3 here is CASGYWSGGDTQYF. The CDR3 DNA reads TGTGCCAGCGGTTACTGGAGCGGGGGGGATACGCAGTATTTT.

This clone was recorded once. The rearrangement uses TRBV10-2 and TRBJ1-1; D unclear. V was shortened by 6 bases and J by 1 base, with 18 bases between the two germline ends. The CDR3 consists of 16 residues. The germline gives CDR1 WSHSY, CDR2 SAAADI. CDR3 DNA sequence: TGCGCCAGCAGCGATAATGGCTTTTTGGAGAACACTGAAGCTTTCTTT. Amino acids: CASSDNGFLENTEAFF.

This sequence joins TRBV18 and TRBJ2-1; TRBD2 aligns across 8 bases. Losses at the gene ends were 0 bases for V and 2 bases for J; bases not matched to a gene: 9. The CDR3 consists of 18 residues. Per the germline V gene, CDR1 is KGHSH and CDR2 is LQKENI. CDR3 nucleotide sequence: TGTGCCAGCTCACCACCCGGGCTAGCGGGTGGGGCCTACAATGAGCAGTTCTTC. Its protein product is CASSPPGLAGGAYNEQFF.